This TCR beta chain was captured by sequencing in a study of T-cell memory formation after mild COVID-19. This clonotype showed up just a few times. Antigen specificity is unknown. Germline loops: CDR1 SGHTA, CDR2 FQGNSA. J gave up 6 bases and V 5 bases, and 17 bases lay outside the gene matches. The CDR3 sequence is 17 residues long. 5'RACE with constant-segment primers built TCRalpha and TCRbeta cDNA libraries with UMIs. TCRdb processed the 5' RACE reads anew with MiXCR; each CDR3 protein has one entry. The sample lists hundreds of thousands of distinct CDR3 sequences, less than 20% occurring once. General observations from the study: Pre-infection memory carried some responding clones, suggesting that cross-reactive memory joined. Contracting CD4+ clones lay largely in CM and EM, with CD8+ ones residing in EMRA. Clones shrinking between day 15 and 85 showed a balanced CD4/CD8 split, and those that grew later tilted toward CD4+.

Specimen: PBMCs or a T cell subset sorted from them (not recorded which). This sequence was found in a man between 18 and 29 years old who had mild COVID-19 (a few samples of this study predate the infection). Cell type and time point are not known. The J gene is TRBJ2-7, the V gene TRBV7-2; 9 bases line up with TRBD2. The CDR3 sequence is CASSRGGGAGTRSEQYF. The DNA of the CDR3 is TGTGCCAGCAGCCGCGGGGGGGGTGCGGGGACCCGGTCCGAGCAGTACTTC.